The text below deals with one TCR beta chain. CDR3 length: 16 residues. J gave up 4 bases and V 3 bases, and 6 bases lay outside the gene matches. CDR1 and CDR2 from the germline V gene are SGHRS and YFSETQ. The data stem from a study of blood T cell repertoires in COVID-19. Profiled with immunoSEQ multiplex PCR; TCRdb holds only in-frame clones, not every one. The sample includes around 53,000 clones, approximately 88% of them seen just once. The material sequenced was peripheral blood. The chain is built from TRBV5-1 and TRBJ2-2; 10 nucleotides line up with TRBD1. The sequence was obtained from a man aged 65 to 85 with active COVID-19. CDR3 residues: CASSSGQGDVTGELFF. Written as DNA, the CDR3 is TGCGCCAGCAGCTCTGGACAGGGGGATGTCACCGGGGAGCTGTTTTTT.